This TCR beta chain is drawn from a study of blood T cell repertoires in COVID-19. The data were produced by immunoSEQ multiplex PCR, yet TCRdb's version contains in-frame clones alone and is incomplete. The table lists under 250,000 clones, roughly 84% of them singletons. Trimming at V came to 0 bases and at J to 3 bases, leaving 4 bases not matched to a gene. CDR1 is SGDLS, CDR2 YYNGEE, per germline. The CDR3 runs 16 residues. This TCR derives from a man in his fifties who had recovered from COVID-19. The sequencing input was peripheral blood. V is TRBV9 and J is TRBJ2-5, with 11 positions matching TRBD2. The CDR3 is CASSVAPTSGKETQYF. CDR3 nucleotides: TGTGCCAGCAGCGTAGCCCCGACTAGCGGGAAAGAGACCCAGTACTTC.